This record covers a single T cell receptor beta chain. Using immunoSEQ multiplex PCR, the repertoire was profiled, and TCRdb retains in-frame clones only, with some absent. The sample has roughly 170,000 clones; around 81% are singletons. The junction had 8 bases not matched to a gene; V was cut back by 7 bases and J by 2 bases. Per germline, CDR1 LNHDA and CDR2 SQIVND (reference sequence). The CDR3 contains 16 residues. The sample belongs to a study of cytomegalovirus exposure and HLA in healthy donors. The receptor was isolated from a young woman in good health and CMV-seropositive. The sequencing input was PBMCs. The V gene is TRBV19, the J gene TRBJ2-2, with TRBD2 matching over 9 bases. The CDR3 protein is CASIPSGAFNTGELFF. The CDR3 nucleotides read TGTGCCAGTATCCCTAGCGGGGCGTTCAACACCGGGGAGCTGTTTTTT.